The present T cell receptor (beta chain) was sequenced within a study of blood T cell repertoires in COVID-19. As for the study in general: Samples of COVID-19 (acute and convalescent) were obtained from the United States, Italy and Spain.

In the original analysis: The assay estimated nucleated cells by amplifying reference gene primers. Assay used: immunoSEQ multiplex PCR; TCRdb lists only in-frame clones, some missing. D and trimming were read from the DNA, whereas the V and J calls and clone size are those reported in that table. This sample has 130,000 to 150,000 clones; 88% occur once, and the top ten carry roughly 1.9%. Germline V gene lookup returns CDR1 GTSNPN and CDR2 SVGIG (reference sequence). The CDR3 covers 13 residues. Trimming shortened V by 1 base and J by 3 bases, and 10 bases separated the two germline ends. Sequenced: peripheral blood. V is TRBV30 and J is TRBJ2-7, with D maybe TRBD1 (6 bases). The receptor was derived from a man between 65 and 85 years old with acute or convalescent COVID-19. CDR3 sequence (DNA): TGTGCCTGGAGTGGGACAGTTTTCTACGAGCAGTACTTC. Its translation is CAWSGTVFYEQYF.